The clone carrying this TCR beta chain came up a few times. This sample was taken from a study of technical replicates of blood from four donors. Profiling relied on immunoSEQ multiplex PCR, and the TCRdb table lists in-frame clones only, not all of them. The sample records tens of thousands of clones, just over 95% being singletons. This CDR3 is built from 13 residues. Germline V gene data show CDR1 as LNHDA and CDR2 as SQIVND (reference sequence). Trimming stripped 4 bases from V and 0 bases from J, with 3 bases between. The V call is TRBV19, the J call TRBJ1-4; D uncertain. The TCR was taken from a human donor in good health. Sequencing used T cells isolated from PBMCs. CDR3 sequence: CASSTATNEKLFF. The CDR3, as DNA: TGTGCCAGTAGTACAGCAACTAATGAAAAACTGTTTTTT.